This paragraph covers one T cell receptor beta chain sequence. What it binds is unknown. Using a J-beta primer mix together with a sample-barcoded 5' primer, a second PCR was run for roughly 6 to 12 cycles. TCRdb ran MiXCR on the 5' RACE reads and lists one entry per CDR3 protein. The data show hundreds of thousands of distinct CDR3 sequences, about 42% seen once. These data come from a study of blood T cells in healthy people across ages. Overall study: Template switching caught about one barcoded beta molecule for each two T cells.

This CDR3 region has 16 residues. The germline V and J ends were trimmed by 10 bases and 7 bases, with 26 bases remaining between them. Per-sample PBMC isolation yielded at least 6.5 million cells. Study-wide results and caveats: The study could not conclusively compare naive and antigen-experienced cells, given its unsorted PBMCs. Strong correlation was found linking TCR beta diversity to naive T cell percentage.

Sequencing used blood. The chain has TRBV12-3 or TRBV12-4 and TRBJ2-1, with D possibly TRBD1 on 6 matching bases. The TCR originated in a man aged 55 to 69 in good health. As DNA, the CDR3 is TGTGCCACGGTACCCCTGGGACAATTCCTAATGAATGAGCAGTTCTTC. It codes for CATVPLGQFLMNEQFF.